This T cell receptor (beta chain) was documented in a study of blood T cell repertoires in COVID-19. This clone was found once. V was pared by 5 bases and J by 7 bases, with 12 bases between. Germline V CDR1 and CDR2: LNHDA, SQIVND (reference sequence). The CDR3 is made up of 14 amino acids. TCRdb keeps only in-frame clones here, not all; method: immunoSEQ multiplex PCR. This sample has 70,000 to 95,000 clones; about 86% occur once, and the top ten carry roughly 8.1%. The receptor was isolated from a woman in her seventies with acute or convalescent COVID-19. The chain joins TRBV19 to TRBJ1-6, with D unclear. The sequencing input was peripheral blood. CDR3 nucleotide sequence: TGTGCCAGTAGTCCCAGAGGCGACAATTCACCCCTCCACTTT. Its translation is CASSPRGDNSPLHF.